A single TCR beta chain is shown here with its context. Trimming removed 4 bases from V and 4 bases from J; junction bases left unmatched: 6. This CDR3 region has 14 residues. Germline CDR1 reads SGHRS; CDR2 reads YFSETQ. The data were obtained in a study of technical replicates of blood from several donors. Libraries were prepared by immunoSEQ multiplex PCR; TCRdb keeps only in-frame clonotypes and omits some of them. The sample holds tens of thousands of clones, just under 95% seen once. The V call is TRBV5-1, the J call TRBJ2-7, with 9 bases matching TRBD1. The source material was PBMCs. The TCR sequence derives from a human donor in good health. Some clones in this sample may be carry-over from other donors' samples. CDR3 coding DNA: TGCGCCAGCAGCGAAGGACAGGGGACTTACGAGCAGTACTTC. The encoded protein is CASSEGQGTYEQYF.